The 3 T cell receptor beta chains in this list originate from one sample, sequenced in a study of OX40 agonist ivuxolimab in advanced cancers. Profiled with immunoSEQ multiplex PCR; TCRdb holds only in-frame clones, not every one. The repertoire holds under 150,000 clones, with approximately 90% as singletons. Sequencing used CD4+ or CD8+ T cells sorted from blood, obtained in a trial of the OX40 agonist ivuxolimab. These receptors originate from an adult with an advanced solid tumor such as melanoma, head and neck, liver or kidney cancer.

The chain is built from TRBV5-1 and TRBJ2-3, with 7 bases fitting TRBD2. Germline V gene sequence: CDR1 SGHRS, CDR2 YFSETQ. V shed 0 bases, J shed 3 bases, and the junction held 7 bases outside the gene matches. The CDR3 has 16 amino acids. CDR3 in DNA: TGCGCCAGCAGCTTGGACGGCGGGAGTGCGACAGATACGCAGTATTTT. Translated: CASSLDGGSATDTQYF. The full variable domain, completed using reference TRBV5-1 and TRBJ2-3, is KAGVTQTPRYLIKTRGQQVTLSCSPISGHRSVSWYQQTPGQGLQFLFEYFSETQRNKGNFPGRFSGRQFSNSRSEMNVSTLELGDSALYLCASSLDGGSATDTQYFGPGTRLTVL.

The gene calls are TRBV28 and TRBJ1-1; 7 positions match TRBD1. CDR3 length: 15 amino acids. Losses at the gene ends were 6 bases for V and 6 bases for J; bases not matched to a gene: 13. Germline loops: CDR1 MDHEN, CDR2 SYDVKM. CDR3 DNA sequence: TGTGCCAGCAGAACTCCCACAGGGGTTGGGGCTGAAGCTTTCTTT. It translates to CASRTPTGVGAEAFF.

This rearrangement joins TRBV28 to TRBJ2-7; possibly TRBD1 for D (5 bases). From germline, CDR1 is MDHEN and CDR2 SYDVKM. V dropped 6 bases and J dropped 3 bases, with 12 bases sitting between them. This CDR3 comprises 13 residues. This chain's CDR3 is CASSPSTDYEQYF. CDR3 bases: TGTGCCAGCAGCCCCTCGACAGACTACGAGCAGTACTTC.